The 2 T cell receptor beta chains given below trace back to one sample, sequenced in a study of OX40 agonist ivuxolimab in advanced cancers. The data were produced by immunoSEQ multiplex PCR, yet TCRdb's version contains in-frame clones alone and is incomplete. The sample holds 20,000 to 30,000 clones, 77% seen once. The material sequenced was CD4+ or CD8+ T cells sorted from blood, taken in a trial of the OX40 agonist ivuxolimab. Receptors were obtained from an adult with an advanced solid tumor such as melanoma, head and neck, liver or kidney cancer.

The CDR3 loop is CATSRIPRGDTQYF. CDR3 DNA sequence: TGTGCCACCAGCAGGATCCCCCGGGGAGATACGCAGTATTTT. The chain uses TRBV15 and TRBJ2-3; D might be TRBD2 (5 bases). The CDR3 totals 14 residues. V was clipped by 3 bases and J by 5 bases, with 12 bases between them. Germline CDR1 is LNHNV and CDR2 is YYDKDF (reference sequence).

The V gene is TRBV10-1, the J gene TRBJ2-7; no clear D gene. Per germline, CDR1 WNHNN and CDR2 SYGVQD (reference sequence). Trimming cost V 4 bases and J 3 bases, with 22 bases left between them. CDR3 length: 17 amino acids. The CDR3 region is CASSAPWSGPMDYEQYF. The CDR3 coding sequence is TGCGCCAGCAGTGCCCCATGGTCGGGCCCGATGGACTACGAGCAGTACTTC.